This T cell receptor (beta chain) was obtained from a study of blood T cell repertoires in COVID-19. Study background: The origin of the acute and convalescent COVID-19 samples was the United States, Italy and Spain. The cDNA or gDNA used as material had been derived from T cells, B-cell-depleted T cells, or PBMCs.

This CDR3 comprises 16 residues. Between the trimmed V and J ends, which lost 4 bases and 1 base, there was a span of 14 bases. Germline lookup yields CDR1 SGHTA and CDR2 FQGNSA. Authors' data handling: The assay estimated nucleated cells by amplifying reference gene primers. TCRdb's copy holds only in-frame clones and misses some; the assay was immunoSEQ multiplex PCR. The DNA was the basis for D and trimming; V, J and clone size are from that table. The sample consists of about 250,000 clones, 65% to 85% of them appearing once. This clone was seen more than once but under ten times. This TCR was recovered from a man aged 45-60 years with active or convalescent COVID-19. The gene calls are TRBV7-2 and TRBJ2-4, with a tentative D call TRBD1 (6 bases). Sequenced material: peripheral blood. The CDR3 DNA is TGTGCCAGCAGCTCAAGACAGGATCCGGCCAAAAACATTCAGTACTTC. Protein: CASSSRQDPAKNIQYF.